The 27 T cell receptor beta chains given below trace back to one sample, sequenced in a study of T cell changes during pregnancy in multiple sclerosis. This table comes from immunoSEQ multiplex PCR, and its TCRdb copy is limited to in-frame clones, with some not included. The profile covers tens of thousands of clones, with 90% appearing a single time and 1.4% to 1.5% taken by the ten largest. This sample comprised peripheral blood, obtained in the third trimester of pregnancy. The receptors stem from a female donor with multiple sclerosis, enrolled in a pregnancy study.

The gene calls are TRBV30 and TRBJ2-7; 8 positions match TRBD1. Germline CDR1 is GTSNPN and CDR2 is SVGIG (reference sequence). This CDR3 comprises 14 residues. V dropped 4 bases and J dropped 5; count of bases not matched to a gene: 10. The CDR3 DNA sequence: TGTGCCTGGAACAGGGGGTTGGGTGCGGACGAGCAGTACTTC. It yields the protein CAWNRGLGADEQYF.

In the case of this clone: In the same sample, other DNA sequences code for this CDR3. This chain connects TRBV7-2 to TRBJ2-3; D call uncertain. Germline V gene lookup returns CDR1 SGHTA and CDR2 FQGNSA. The ends were cut back, 2 bases at V and 0 bases at J, with 9 bases in the middle. The CDR3 runs to 15 residues. The CDR3 bases are TGTGCCAGCAGCTTAAACAGTCCAAGCACAGATACGCAGTATTTT. It specifies CASSLNSPSTDTQYF.

This clone is a singleton in its sample. The chain is built from TRBV6-1 and TRBJ2-2; a weak D match, TRBD1 (6 bases). This CDR3 is built from 14 residues. V was pared by 10 bases and J by 6 bases, with 18 bases between. Germline CDR1 reads MNHNS; CDR2 reads SASEGT. CDR3 protein: CATRGQSDAGELFF. In nucleotides, the CDR3 is TGTGCCACCCGGGGACAATCGGATGCCGGGGAGCTGTTTTTT.

CDR3 in DNA: TGCGCCAGCAGTGAGTCCGGCCTAGGGGGCTACAATGAGCAGTTCTTC. This translates into CASSESGLGGYNEQFF. The V gene is TRBV10-1, the J gene TRBJ2-1; a weak D match, TRBD1 (6 bases). The CDR3 has 16 residues. The germline V gene has CDR1 WNHNN and CDR2 SYGVQD (reference sequence). The V gene lost 0 bases and the J gene lost 3 bases, with 12 bases spanning the gap.

A few counts support this clone. The V and J genes are TRBV10-3 and TRBJ1-1; the match to TRBD1 covers 12 bases. Per germline, CDR1 ENHRY and CDR2 SYGVKD. V trimming: 8 bases; J trimming: 0 bases; junction bases outside the gene matches: 7. CDR3 size: 16 residues. CDR3 residues: CAIAGTGGVVNTEAFF. CDR3 nucleotides: TGTGCCATCGCGGGGACAGGGGGCGTTGTGAACACTGAAGCTTTCTTT.

The rearrangement uses TRBV5-1 and TRBJ2-1, with 13 bases identical to TRBD2. The CDR3 loop spans 15 amino acids. The V segment lost 1 base and the J segment 7 bases; nucleotides outside the gene matches: 2. The V gene's germline CDR1 is SGHRS and CDR2 YFSETQ. Here the CDR3 reads CASSLTSGRENEQFF. CDR3 bases: TGCGCCAGCAGCTTGACTAGCGGGAGGGAGAATGAGCAGTTCTTC.

The chain couples TRBV4-3 to TRBJ2-7; 9 positions agree with TRBD1. Trimming removed 8 bases from V and 4 bases from J; junction bases left unmatched: 12. This CDR3 is built from 15 residues. Germline V gives CDR1 LGHNA, CDR2 YSLEER. This CDR3 reads CASAQNRGLFYEQYF. DNA for the CDR3: TGCGCCAGCGCGCAAAACAGGGGGCTTTTTTACGAGCAGTACTTC.

This clone appeared a single time. The rearrangement joins TRBV5-8 to TRBJ2-5, with 8 bases identical to TRBD1. Germline CDR1 is SGHTS and CDR2 is YDEGEE. The V and J ends lost 0 bases and 5 bases, in that order; junction bases with no gene match: 6. CDR3 length equals 15 residues. For the CDR3, the DNA is TGTGCCAGCAGCTTGGGGACAGGGTTGAGGGAGACCCAGTACTTC. This translates into CASSLGTGLRETQYF.

The chain uses TRBV10-2 and TRBJ1-2; 12 positions agree with TRBD1. CDR1 is WSHSY, CDR2 SAAADI, per germline. The CDR3 loop spans 14 amino acids. With V trimmed by 8 bases and J by 4 bases, 5 bases remained unmatched. The CDR3: CASAGTGGIYGYTF. CDR3 DNA sequence: TGCGCCAGCGCCGGGACAGGGGGCATCTATGGCTACACCTTC.

The genes are TRBV5-1 and TRBJ2-5, with TRBD1 matching over 11 bases. The CDR3 spans 14 residues. Germline CDR1 reads SGHRS; CDR2 reads YFSETQ. The J segment lost 6 bases and the V segment lost 7 bases, leaving 8 bases of the junction unmatched. The chain's CDR3 is CASRRDRGGKTQYF. In nucleotides, the CDR3 is TGCGCCAGCCGACGGGACAGGGGGGGGAAGACCCAGTACTTC. The variable domain in full, completed from reference TRBV5-1 and TRBJ2-5, reads KAGVTQTPRYLIKTRGQQVTLSCSPISGHRSVSWYQQTPGQGLQFLFEYFSETQRNKGNFPGRFSGRQFSNSRSEMNVSTLELGDSALYLCASRRDRGGKTQYFGPGTRLLVL.

The J gene is TRBJ2-1, the V gene TRBV7-8, with 11 bases matching TRBD2. Germline assignment: CDR1 SGHVS and CDR2 FQNEAQ. The CDR3 contains 17 residues. Trimming took 3 bases from V and 8 from J; bases not matched to a gene: 12. The CDR3: CASSLGYSGRAKDEQFF. The CDR3 nucleotides read TGTGCCAGCAGCTTGGGATATAGCGGGAGGGCCAAAGATGAGCAGTTCTTC.

The chain combines TRBV28 with TRBJ2-7; 10 bases agree with TRBD1. CDR1 MDHEN and CDR2 SYDVKM come from the germline V gene. The CDR3 covers 14 residues. J was trimmed by 2 bases and V by 6 bases; bases with no gene match: 4. The DNA of the CDR3 is TGTGCCAGCAGAGACAGGGGGCTTACCTACGAGCAGTACTTC. Translation gives CASRDRGLTYEQYF.

The gene calls are TRBV5-4 and TRBJ2-3, with TRBD1 identical over 8 bases. Germline-derived CDR1 and CDR2 are SGHNT and YYREEE (reference sequence). After removal of 5 bases from V and 1 base from J, the junction contained 3 bases not matched to a gene. This CDR3 region has 14 residues. CDR3 DNA sequence: TGTGCCAGCAGTCCGGACAGGGGCACAGATACGCAGTATTTT. Translated: CASSPDRGTDTQYF.

This chain connects TRBV5-1 to TRBJ2-7, with 12 positions matching TRBD1. V lost 4 bases and J lost 0; bases outside the gene matches: 5. Germline V gene lookup returns CDR1 SGHRS and CDR2 YFSETQ. This CDR3 has 16 residues. In DNA, the CDR3 is TGCGCCAGCAGCCCGGGACAGGGGGCTTTCTCCTACGAGCAGTACTTC. Its protein product is CASSPGQGAFSYEQYF.

This clone was found once. V usage is TRBV9 and J usage is TRBJ2-1; 10 bases line up with TRBD2. The CDR3 has 15 residues. V shed 4 bases and J 4 bases; nucleotides not matched to a gene: 5. The germline V gene has CDR1 SGDLS and CDR2 YYNGEE. The CDR3 loop is CASSPTSGVYNEQFF. CDR3 nucleotide sequence: TGTGCCAGCAGCCCCACTAGCGGGGTTTACAATGAGCAGTTCTTC. The full variable domain, rest sourced from reference TRBV9 and TRBJ2-1, is DSGVTQTPKHLITATGQRVTLRCSPRSGDLSVYWYQQSLDQGLQFLIQYYNGEERAKGNILERFSAQQFPDLHSELNLSSLELGDSALYFCASSPTSGVYNEQFFGPGTRLTVL.

V is TRBV27 and J is TRBJ2-1, with D possibly matching TRBD2 (6 bases). Per germline, CDR1 MNHEY and CDR2 SMNVEV (reference sequence). Between the trimmed V and J ends, which lost 1 base and 10 bases, there was a span of 14 bases. This CDR3 is 14 amino acids long. The CDR3 is CASSLWSSGGEQFF. The CDR3 coding sequence is TGTGCCAGCAGTTTATGGAGTAGCGGTGGCGAGCAGTTCTTC.

This clone was found a few times. The chain joins TRBV2 to TRBJ1-2, with 7 bases aligning to TRBD1. There are 15 residues in the CDR3. V lost 6 bases and J lost 0; bases outside the gene matches: 7. Germline V gene data show CDR1 as SNHLY and CDR2 as FYNNEI. The CDR3 nucleotides are TGTGCCAGCAGGGACAGGAGAAAATCTAACTATGGCTACACCTTC. As protein: CASRDRRKSNYGYTF.

The J gene is TRBJ2-1, the V gene TRBV11-3, with 8 bases identical to TRBD2. The V gene end was trimmed by 5 bases and the J gene end by 11 bases; junction bases not matched to a gene: 8. CDR3 size: 13 residues. CDR1 and CDR2 (germline): SGHNT, YENEEA. The CDR3 protein is CASSHGLATQQFF. The CDR3 nucleotides read TGTGCCAGCAGCCACGGACTAGCCACACAGCAGTTCTTC.

This clone appeared a single time. The chain joins TRBV7-9 to TRBJ2-2; D is undetermined. This CDR3 is built from 14 residues. Trimming left V 3 bases short and J 5 bases short, with 10 bases between. Germline V gene sequence: CDR1 SEHNR, CDR2 FQNEAQ (reference sequence). The CDR3 loop is CASSFGYVTGELFF. The CDR3 nucleotides are TGTGCCAGCAGCTTCGGGTACGTGACCGGGGAGCTGTTTTTT.

The rearrangement joins TRBV2 to TRBJ2-5, with 8 bases fitting TRBD1. Germline-derived CDR1 and CDR2 are SNHLY and FYNNEI. V lost 8 bases, J lost 2 bases, and 4 bases stayed unmatched. The CDR3 length is 13 residues. The CDR3 reads CASETGAQETQYF. DNA for the CDR3: TGTGCCAGCGAGACAGGGGCACAAGAGACCCAGTACTTC.

This clone was seen a few times. V gene TRBV27 combines with J gene TRBJ2-7; TRBD1 matches at 10 bases. The CDR3 is made up of 15 amino acids. Trimming took 6 bases from V and 5 from J; bases not matched to a gene: 10. The V gene's germline CDR1 is MNHEY and CDR2 SMNVEV (reference sequence). In DNA, the CDR3 is TGTGCCAGCAGGACTGCGGGGACAGGGGAGAACGAGCAGTACTTC. This gives the protein CASRTAGTGENEQYF.

The gene calls are TRBV5-4 and TRBJ1-4; D remains ambiguous. The ends were cut back, 0 bases at V and 7 bases at J, with 16 bases in the middle. This CDR3 has 16 residues. The germline V gene encodes CDR1 SGHNT and CDR2 YYREEE (reference sequence). The CDR3 nucleotides are TGTGCCAGCAGCTTGGCGTCGACGGCCCGGGGTGAAAAACTGTTTTTT. It specifies CASSLASTARGEKLFF.

This clone was seen a single time. The chain couples TRBV11-2 to TRBJ2-5; D ambiguous. The V gene lost 9 bases and the J gene lost 6 bases, with 17 bases spanning the gap. Germline CDR1 is SGHAT and CDR2 is FQNNGV. The CDR3 totals 13 residues. CDR3 amino acids: CASKKTDGQTQYF. CDR3 in DNA: TGTGCCAGTAAAAAAACCGATGGGCAGACCCAGTACTTC.

V usage is TRBV13 and J usage is TRBJ1-1; 8 bases match TRBD1. With 6 bases clipped from V and 4 bases from J, the junction kept 7 bases outside the gene matches. CDR3 length: 14 residues. Germline CDR1 PRHDT, CDR2 FYEKMQ (reference sequence). The CDR3 here is CASRYGQGFTEAFF. In DNA, the CDR3 is TGTGCCAGCAGGTACGGACAGGGATTCACTGAAGCTTTCTTT.

This clone was recorded once. This chain's CDR3 is CASSGSSDEQFF. The CDR3 DNA sequence: TGTGCCAGTAGCGGGAGTTCGGACGAGCAGTTCTTC. V gene TRBV11-2 combines with J gene TRBJ2-1, with 9 bases lining up with TRBD2. This CDR3 comprises 12 residues. The germline V gene has CDR1 SGHAT and CDR2 FQNNGV. The V segment lost 9 bases and the J segment 10 bases; nucleotides outside the gene matches: 7.

The chain recombines TRBV11-2 with TRBJ2-3; 7 bases match TRBD1. Germline V gene sequence: CDR1 SGHAT, CDR2 FQNNGV. Trimming cost V 5 bases and J 7 bases; bases outside gene matches: 9. The length of the CDR3 is 14 residues. In nucleotides, the CDR3 is TGTGCCAGCAGCCCAAGGGGGCTCGACAATACGCAGTATTTT. It is translated as CASSPRGLDNTQYF.

This clone was picked up a small number of times. V is TRBV10-3 and J is TRBJ2-7; no firm D call. This CDR3 has 16 residues. Germline V gene data show CDR1 as ENHRY and CDR2 as SYGVKD. Trimming left V 2 bases short and J 1 base short, with 15 bases between. The CDR3 sequence: CAISEVLGANSYEQYF. The CDR3 region has the DNA TGTGCCATCAGTGAGGTTTTAGGAGCAAATTCCTACGAGCAGTACTTC.